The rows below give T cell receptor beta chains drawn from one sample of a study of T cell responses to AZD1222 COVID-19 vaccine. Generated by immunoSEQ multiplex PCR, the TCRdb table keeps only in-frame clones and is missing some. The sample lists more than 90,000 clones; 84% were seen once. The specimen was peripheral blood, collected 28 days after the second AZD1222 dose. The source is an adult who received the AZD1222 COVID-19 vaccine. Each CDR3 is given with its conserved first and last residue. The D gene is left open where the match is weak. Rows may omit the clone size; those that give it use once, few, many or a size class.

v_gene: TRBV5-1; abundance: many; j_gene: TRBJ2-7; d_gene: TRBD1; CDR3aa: CASSSEWTGSTYEQYF; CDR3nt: TGCGCCAGCAGCTCCGAGTGGACAGGGAGCACCTACGAGCAGTACTTC
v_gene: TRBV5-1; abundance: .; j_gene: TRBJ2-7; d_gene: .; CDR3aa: CASSLHLEEVYEQYF; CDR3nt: TGCGCCAGCAGCTTGCATTTAGAGGAGGTCTACGAGCAGTACTTC
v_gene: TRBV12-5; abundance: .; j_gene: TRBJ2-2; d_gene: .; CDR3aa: CASGLVYQNTGELFF; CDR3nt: TGTGCTAGTGGTTTGGTTTACCAGAACACCGGGGAGCTGTTTTTT
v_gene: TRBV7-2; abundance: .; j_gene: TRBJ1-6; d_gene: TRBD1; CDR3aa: CASSQGQGGGSPLHF; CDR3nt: TGTGCCAGCAGCCAGGGACAGGGCGGGGGTTCACCCCTCCACTTT
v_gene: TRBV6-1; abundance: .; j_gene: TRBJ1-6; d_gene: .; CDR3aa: CASSDFISTDSYNSPLHF; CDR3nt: TGTGCCAGCAGTGACTTTATCTCCACGGACTCCTATAATTCACCCCTCCACTTT
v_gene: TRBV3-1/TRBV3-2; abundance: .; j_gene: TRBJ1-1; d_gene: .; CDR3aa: CASSQEWTSTEAFF; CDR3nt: TGTGCCAGCAGCCAGGAATGGACGAGCACTGAAGCTTTCTTT
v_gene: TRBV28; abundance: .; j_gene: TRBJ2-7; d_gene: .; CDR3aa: CASSLRYEQYF; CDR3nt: TGTGCCAGCAGTTTACGGTACGAGCAGTACTTC
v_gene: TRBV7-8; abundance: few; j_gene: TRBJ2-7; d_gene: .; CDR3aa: CASSLAAWRVYEQYF; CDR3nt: TGTGCCAGCAGCTTAGCCGCATGGCGGGTTTACGAGCAGTACTTC
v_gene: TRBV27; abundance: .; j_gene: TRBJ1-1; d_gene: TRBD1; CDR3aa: CASSSSQGANTEAFF; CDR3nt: TGTGCCAGCAGTTCTAGCCAGGGGGCGAACACTGAAGCTTTCTTT
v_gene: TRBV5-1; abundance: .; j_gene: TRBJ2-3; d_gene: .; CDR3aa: CASSLAVGGSTDTQYF; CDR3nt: TGCGCCAGCAGCTTGGCCGTTGGGGGCAGCACAGATACGCAGTATTTT
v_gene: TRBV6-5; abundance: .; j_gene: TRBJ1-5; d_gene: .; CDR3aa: CASSSVREGFNQPQHF; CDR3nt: TGTGCCAGCAGTTCAGTCCGAGAAGGGTTCAATCAGCCCCAGCATTTT
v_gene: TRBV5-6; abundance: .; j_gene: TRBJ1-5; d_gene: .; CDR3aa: CASSVQGQPQHF; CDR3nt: TGTGCCAGCAGCGTACAGGGTCAGCCCCAGCATTTT